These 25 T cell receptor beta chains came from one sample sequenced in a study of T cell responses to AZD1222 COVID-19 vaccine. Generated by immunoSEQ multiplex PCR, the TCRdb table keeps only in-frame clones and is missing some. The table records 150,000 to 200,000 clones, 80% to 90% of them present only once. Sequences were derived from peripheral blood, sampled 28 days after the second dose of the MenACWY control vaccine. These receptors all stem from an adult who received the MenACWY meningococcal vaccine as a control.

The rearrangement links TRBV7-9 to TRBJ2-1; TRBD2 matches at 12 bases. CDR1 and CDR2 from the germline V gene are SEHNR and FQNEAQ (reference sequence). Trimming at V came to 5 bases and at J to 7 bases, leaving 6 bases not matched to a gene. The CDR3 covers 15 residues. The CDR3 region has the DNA TGTGCCAGCAGCCCCCGGACTAGCGGGATGAATGAGCAGTTCTTC. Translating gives CASSPRTSGMNEQFF. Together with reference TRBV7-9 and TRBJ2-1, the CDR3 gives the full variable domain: DTGVSQNPRHKITKRGQNVTFRCDPISEHNRLYWYRQTLGQGPEFLTYFQNEAQLEKSRLLSDRFSAERPKGSFSTLEIQRTEQGDSAMYLCASSPRTSGMNEQFFGPGTRLTVL.

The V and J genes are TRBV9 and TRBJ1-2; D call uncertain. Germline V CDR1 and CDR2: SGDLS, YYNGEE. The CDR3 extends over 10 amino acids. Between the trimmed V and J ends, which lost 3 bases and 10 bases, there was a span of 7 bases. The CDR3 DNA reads TGTGCCAGCAGCGGAAAGGACTACACCTTC. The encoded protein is CASSGKDYTF.

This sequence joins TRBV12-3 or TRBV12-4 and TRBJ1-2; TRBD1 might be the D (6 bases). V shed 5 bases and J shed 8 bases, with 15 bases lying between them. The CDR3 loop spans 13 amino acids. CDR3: CASSLGGAEGYTF. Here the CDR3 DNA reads TGTGCCAGCAGTCTAGGGGGGGCGGAAGGCTACACCTTC.

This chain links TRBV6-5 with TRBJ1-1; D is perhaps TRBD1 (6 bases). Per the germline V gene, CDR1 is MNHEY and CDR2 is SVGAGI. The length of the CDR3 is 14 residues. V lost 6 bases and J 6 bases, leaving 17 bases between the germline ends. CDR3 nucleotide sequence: TGTGCCAGCAGCCGCAATGGGGGCACCCCTGAAGCTTTCTTT. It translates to CASSRNGGTPEAFF.

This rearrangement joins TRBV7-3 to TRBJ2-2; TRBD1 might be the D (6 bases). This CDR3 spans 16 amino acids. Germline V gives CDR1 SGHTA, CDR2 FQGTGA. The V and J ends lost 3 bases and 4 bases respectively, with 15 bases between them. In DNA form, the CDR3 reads TGTGCCAGCAGCTTTGGGGGACAAGGTTTCACCGGGGAGCTGTTTTTT. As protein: CASSFGGQGFTGELFF.

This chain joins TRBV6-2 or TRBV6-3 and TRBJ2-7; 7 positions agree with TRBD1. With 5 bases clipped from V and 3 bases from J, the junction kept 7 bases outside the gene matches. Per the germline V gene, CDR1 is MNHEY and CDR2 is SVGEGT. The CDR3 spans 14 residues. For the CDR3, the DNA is TGTGCCAGCAGTCCCCGGGACAGTTTCTACGAGCAGTACTTC. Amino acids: CASSPRDSFYEQYF.

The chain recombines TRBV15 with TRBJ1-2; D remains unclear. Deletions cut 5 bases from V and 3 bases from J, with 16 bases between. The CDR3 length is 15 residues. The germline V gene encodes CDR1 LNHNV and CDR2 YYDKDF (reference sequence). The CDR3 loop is CATSRIGRGDYGYTF. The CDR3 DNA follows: TGTGCCACCAGCCGGATCGGGAGAGGAGACTATGGCTACACCTTC.

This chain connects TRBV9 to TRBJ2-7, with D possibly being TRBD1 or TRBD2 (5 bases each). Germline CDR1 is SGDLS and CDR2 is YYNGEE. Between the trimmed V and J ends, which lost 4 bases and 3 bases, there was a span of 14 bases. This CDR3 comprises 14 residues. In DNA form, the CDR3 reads TGTGCCAGCAGCCCATGGGGGAGTGACTACGAGCAGTACTTC. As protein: CASSPWGSDYEQYF.

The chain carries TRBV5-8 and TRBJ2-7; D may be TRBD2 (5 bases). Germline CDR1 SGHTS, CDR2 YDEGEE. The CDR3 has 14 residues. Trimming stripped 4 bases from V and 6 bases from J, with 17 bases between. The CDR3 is CASSLTTWETEQYF. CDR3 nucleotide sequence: TGTGCCAGCAGCCTGACCACTTGGGAGACCGAGCAGTACTTC.

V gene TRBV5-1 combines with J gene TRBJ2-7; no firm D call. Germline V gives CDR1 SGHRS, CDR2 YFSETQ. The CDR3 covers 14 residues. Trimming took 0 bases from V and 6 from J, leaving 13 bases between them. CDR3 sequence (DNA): TGCGCCAGCAGCTTGGGTAGTAGGATCTCCGAGCAGTACTTC. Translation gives CASSLGSRISEQYF.

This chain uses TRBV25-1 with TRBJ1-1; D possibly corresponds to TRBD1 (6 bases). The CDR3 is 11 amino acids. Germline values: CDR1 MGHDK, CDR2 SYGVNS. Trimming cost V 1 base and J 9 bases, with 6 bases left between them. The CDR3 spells CASSEWGQAFF. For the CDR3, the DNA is TGTGCCAGCAGTGAATGGGGGCAAGCTTTCTTT.

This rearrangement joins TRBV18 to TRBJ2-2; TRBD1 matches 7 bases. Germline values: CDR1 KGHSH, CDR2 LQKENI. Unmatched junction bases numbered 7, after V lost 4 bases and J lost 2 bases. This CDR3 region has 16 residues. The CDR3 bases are TGTGCCAGCTCACTAGGACAGGCCCCAAACACCGGGGAGCTGTTTTTT. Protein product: CASSLGQAPNTGELFF.

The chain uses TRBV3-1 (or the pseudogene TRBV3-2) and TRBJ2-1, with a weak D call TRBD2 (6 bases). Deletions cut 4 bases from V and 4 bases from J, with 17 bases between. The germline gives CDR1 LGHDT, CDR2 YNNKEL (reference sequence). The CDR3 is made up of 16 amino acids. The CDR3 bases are TGTGCCAGCAGCCGAAAAACGGCTAGCGTATACAATGAGCAGTTCTTC. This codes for CASSRKTASVYNEQFF.

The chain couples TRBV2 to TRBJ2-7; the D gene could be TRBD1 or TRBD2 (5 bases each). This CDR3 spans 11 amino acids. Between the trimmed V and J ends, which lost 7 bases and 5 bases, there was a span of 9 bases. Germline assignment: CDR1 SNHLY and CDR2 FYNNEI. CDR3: CASKWGNEQYF. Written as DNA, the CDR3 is TGTGCCAGCAAGTGGGGGAACGAGCAGTACTTC.

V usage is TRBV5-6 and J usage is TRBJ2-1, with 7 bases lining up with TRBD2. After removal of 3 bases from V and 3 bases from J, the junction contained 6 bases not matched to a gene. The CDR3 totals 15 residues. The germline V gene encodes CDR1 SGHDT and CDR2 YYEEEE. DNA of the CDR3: TGTGCCAGCAGCTCCCGGGACTATCTCTACAATGAGCAGTTCTTC. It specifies CASSSRDYLYNEQFF.

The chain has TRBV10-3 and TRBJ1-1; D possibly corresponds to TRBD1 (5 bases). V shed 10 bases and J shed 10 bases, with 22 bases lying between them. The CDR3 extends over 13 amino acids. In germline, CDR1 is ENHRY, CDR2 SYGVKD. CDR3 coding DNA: TGTGCCACTCAGTTAGGACGGTCCGGGGGAGCTTTCTTT. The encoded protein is CATQLGRSGGAFF.

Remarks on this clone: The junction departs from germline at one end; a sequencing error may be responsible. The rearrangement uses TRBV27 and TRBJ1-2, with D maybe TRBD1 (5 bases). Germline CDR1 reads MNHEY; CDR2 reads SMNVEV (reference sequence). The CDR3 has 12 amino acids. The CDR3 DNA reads TGTGCCAGCAGATATGGGACGGCGAGCCAACACTTC. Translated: CASRYGTASQHF.

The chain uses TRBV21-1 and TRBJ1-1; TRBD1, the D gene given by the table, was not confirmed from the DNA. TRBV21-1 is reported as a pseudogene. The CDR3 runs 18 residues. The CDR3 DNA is TGTGCCACCAGGGGCCCACCACCTTATATCCCCCGCTACGCTGAAGCTTTCTTT. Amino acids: CATRGPPPYIPRYAEAFF.

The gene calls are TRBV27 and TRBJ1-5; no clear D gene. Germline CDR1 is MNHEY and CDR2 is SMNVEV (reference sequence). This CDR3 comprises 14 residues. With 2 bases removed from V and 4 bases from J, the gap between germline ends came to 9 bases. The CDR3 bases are TGTGCCAGCAGTTTAGTGGGGTTAAATCAGCCCCAGCATTTT. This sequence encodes CASSLVGLNQPQHF.

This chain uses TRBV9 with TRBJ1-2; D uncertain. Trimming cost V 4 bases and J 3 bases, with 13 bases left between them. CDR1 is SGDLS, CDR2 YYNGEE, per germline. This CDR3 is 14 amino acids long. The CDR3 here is CASSSAPPYYGYTF. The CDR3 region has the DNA TGTGCCAGCAGCTCGGCCCCGCCCTACTATGGCTACACCTTC.

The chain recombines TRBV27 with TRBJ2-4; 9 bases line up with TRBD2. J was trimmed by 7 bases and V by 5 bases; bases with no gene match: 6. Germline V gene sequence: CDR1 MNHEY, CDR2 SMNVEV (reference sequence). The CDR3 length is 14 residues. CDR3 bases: TGTGCCAGCAGTGGTAGCGGGAGAGGGAACATTCAGTACTTC. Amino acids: CASSGSGRGNIQYF.

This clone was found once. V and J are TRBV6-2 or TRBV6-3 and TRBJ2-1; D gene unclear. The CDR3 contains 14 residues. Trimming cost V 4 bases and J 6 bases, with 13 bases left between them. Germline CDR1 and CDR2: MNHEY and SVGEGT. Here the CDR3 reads CASSLGSGPNEQFF. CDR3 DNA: TGTGCCAGCAGTTTGGGTTCTGGCCCCAATGAGCAGTTCTTC.

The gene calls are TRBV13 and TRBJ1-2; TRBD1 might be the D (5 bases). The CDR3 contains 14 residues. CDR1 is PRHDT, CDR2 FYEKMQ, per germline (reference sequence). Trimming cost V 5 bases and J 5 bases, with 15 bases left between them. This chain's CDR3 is CASSQTDTLYGYTF. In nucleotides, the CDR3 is TGTGCCAGCAGCCAAACGGACACCTTATATGGCTACACCTTC.

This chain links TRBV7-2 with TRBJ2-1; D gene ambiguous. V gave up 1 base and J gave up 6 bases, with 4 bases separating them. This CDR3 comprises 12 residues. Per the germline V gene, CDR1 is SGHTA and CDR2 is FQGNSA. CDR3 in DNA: TGTGCCAGCAGCTTAGACCTCAATGAGCAGTTCTTC. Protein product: CASSLDLNEQFF.

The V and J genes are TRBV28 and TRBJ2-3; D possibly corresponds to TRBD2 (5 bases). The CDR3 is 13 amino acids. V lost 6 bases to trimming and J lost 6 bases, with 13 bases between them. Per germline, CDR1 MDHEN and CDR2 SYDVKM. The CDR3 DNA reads TGTGCCAGCAGCCGTACTAGAGCCGATACGCAGTATTTT. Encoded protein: CASSRTRADTQYF.